This TCR beta chain was documented in a study of response to subunit inactivated influenza vaccine. Whole-study findings and limits: A suggestion made by the authors is that each seasonal influenza vaccination recruits few new T cells.

This clonotype was recorded many times. Its specificity is unknown. The V and J ends lost 4 bases and 5 bases respectively, with 12 bases between them. Per germline, CDR1 SGHRS and CDR2 YFSETQ. The length of the CDR3 is 14 residues. One entry per CDR3 protein, called by TCRdb with MiXCR from the RT-PCR reads. The sample lists 650,000 or so distinct CDR3 sequences, 11% to 15% seen once, with around 7.6% in the top ten. Specimen: PBMCs from blood, collected 14 to 15 days before vaccination. The chain links TRBV5-1 to TRBJ2-2; maybe TRBD1 (5 bases). The receptor's source is a man aged 45 to 65 who received an inactivated influenza vaccine. The CDR3 region is CASSPTGGTGELFF. As DNA, the CDR3 is TGCGCCAGCAGCCCAACAGGTGGTACCGGGGAGCTGTTTTTT.